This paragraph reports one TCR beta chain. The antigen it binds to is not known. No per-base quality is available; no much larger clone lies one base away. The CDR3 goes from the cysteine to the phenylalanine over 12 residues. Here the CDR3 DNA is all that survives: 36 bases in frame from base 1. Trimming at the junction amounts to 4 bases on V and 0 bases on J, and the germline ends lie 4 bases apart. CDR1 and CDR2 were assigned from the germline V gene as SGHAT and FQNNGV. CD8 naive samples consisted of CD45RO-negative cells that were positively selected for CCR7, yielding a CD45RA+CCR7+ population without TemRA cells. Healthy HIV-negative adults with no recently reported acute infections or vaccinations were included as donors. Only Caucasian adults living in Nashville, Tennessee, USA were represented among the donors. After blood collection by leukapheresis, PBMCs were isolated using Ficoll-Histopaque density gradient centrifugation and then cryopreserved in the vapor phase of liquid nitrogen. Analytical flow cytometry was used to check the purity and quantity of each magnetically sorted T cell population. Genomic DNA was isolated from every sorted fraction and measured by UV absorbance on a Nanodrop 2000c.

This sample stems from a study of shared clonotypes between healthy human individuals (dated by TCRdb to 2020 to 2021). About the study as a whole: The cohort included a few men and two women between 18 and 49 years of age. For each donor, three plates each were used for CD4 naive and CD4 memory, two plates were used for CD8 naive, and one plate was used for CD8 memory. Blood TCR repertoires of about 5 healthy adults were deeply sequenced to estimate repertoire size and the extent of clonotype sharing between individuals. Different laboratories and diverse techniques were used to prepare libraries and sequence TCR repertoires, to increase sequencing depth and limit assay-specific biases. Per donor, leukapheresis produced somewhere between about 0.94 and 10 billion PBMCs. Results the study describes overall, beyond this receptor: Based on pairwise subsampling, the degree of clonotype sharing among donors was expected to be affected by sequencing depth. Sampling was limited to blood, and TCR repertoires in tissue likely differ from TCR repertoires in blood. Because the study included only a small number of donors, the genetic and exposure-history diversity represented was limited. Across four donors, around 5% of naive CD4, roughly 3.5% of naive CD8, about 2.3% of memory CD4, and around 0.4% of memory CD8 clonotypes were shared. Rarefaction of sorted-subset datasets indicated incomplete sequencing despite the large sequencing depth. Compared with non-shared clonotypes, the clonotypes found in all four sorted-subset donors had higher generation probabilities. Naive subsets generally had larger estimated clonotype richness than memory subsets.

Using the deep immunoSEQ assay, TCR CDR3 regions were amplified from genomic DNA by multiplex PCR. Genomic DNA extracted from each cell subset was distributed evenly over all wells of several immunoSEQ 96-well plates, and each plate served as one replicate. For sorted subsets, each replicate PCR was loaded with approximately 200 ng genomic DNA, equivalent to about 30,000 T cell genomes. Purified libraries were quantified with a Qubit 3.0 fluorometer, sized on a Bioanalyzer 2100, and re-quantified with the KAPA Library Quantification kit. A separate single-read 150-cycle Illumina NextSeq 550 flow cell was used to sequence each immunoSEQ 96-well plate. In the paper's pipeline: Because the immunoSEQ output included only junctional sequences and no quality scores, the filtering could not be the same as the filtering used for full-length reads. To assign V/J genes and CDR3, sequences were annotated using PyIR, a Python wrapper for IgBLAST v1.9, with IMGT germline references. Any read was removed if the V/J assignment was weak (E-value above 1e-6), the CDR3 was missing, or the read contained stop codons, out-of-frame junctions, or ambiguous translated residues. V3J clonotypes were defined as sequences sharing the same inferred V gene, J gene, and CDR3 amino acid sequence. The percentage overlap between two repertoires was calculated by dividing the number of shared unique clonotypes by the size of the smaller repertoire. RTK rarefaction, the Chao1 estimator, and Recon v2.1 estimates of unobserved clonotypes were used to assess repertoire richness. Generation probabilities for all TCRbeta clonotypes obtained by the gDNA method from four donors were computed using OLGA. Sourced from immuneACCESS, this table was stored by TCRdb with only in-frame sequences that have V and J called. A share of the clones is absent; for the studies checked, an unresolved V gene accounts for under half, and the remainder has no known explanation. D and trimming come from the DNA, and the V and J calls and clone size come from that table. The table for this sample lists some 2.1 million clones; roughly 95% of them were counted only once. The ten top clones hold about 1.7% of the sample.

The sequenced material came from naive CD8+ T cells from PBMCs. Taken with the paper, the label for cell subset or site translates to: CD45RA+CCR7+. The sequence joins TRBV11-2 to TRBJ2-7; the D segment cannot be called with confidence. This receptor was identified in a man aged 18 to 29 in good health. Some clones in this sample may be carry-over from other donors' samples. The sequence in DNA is TGTGCCAGCAGCTGGAACTCCTACGAGCAGTACTTC. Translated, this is CASSWNSYEQYF.